Sequencing of this T cell receptor (beta chain) was carried out in a study of T-cell memory formation after mild COVID-19. Background on the study: TCR clusters showed largely donor specificity.

This clonotype was picked up many times. The antigen is not known. Study-wide findings and caveats: Mainly CM and EM harbored the contracting CD4+ clones; mainly EMRA harbored the CD8+ ones. While clones contracting from day 15 to 85 were balanced between CD4 and CD8, later expanders leaned CD4+.

5'RACE primed at constant segments yielded TCR alpha and TCR beta cDNA libraries bearing sample barcodes and UMIs. TCRdb fed the 5' RACE reads into MiXCR, producing one record per CDR3 protein. The data show about 130,000 distinct CDR3 sequences, 5% to 6.5% seen once. Germline V lookup: CDR1 SGHRS, CDR2 YFSETQ. The ends were cut back, 0 bases at V and 0 bases at J, with 7 bases in the middle. The CDR3 totals 15 residues. The chain has TRBV5-1 and TRBJ2-1, with D hard to call. Sequencing was done on a sample of PBMCs or a T cell subset sorted from them (not recorded which). The sequence came from an adult woman who had mild COVID-19 (a few samples of this study predate the infection). Cell type and time point are not known. CDR3: CASSLDASSYNEQFF. CDR3 bases: TGCGCCAGCAGCTTGGATGCTAGCTCCTACAATGAGCAGTTCTTC.